The 19 T cell receptor beta chains presented below share a single source sample, sequenced in a study of molecular identifiers for immune sequencing clone quantification. TCRdb re-derived calls from the PCR reads in MiXCR, one entry per CDR3 protein. Seen here are about 320,000 distinct CDR3 sequences, over 20% observed once, and the top ten hold approximately 0.8%. Sequencing used naive CD8+ T cells from blood, with Jurkat cell RNA spiked in. Noted subset: FACS-sorted CD8+CD4-CCR7+CD45RA+ naive T cells. The receptor source for this set is a human donor in good health. Some libraries in this study had Jurkat cell RNA spiked in.

This clonotype showed up many times. This sequence joins TRBV25-1 and TRBJ2-3, with TRBD2 matching over 7 bases. The germline V gene encodes CDR1 MGHDK and CDR2 SYGVNS. V lost 1 base to trimming and J lost 4 bases; unmatched junction nucleotides: 5. The CDR3 length is 15 residues. CDR3 loop: CASSEWGTKADTQYF. The CDR3 coding sequence is TGTGCCAGCAGTGAATGGGGGACTAAAGCAGATACGCAGTATTTT.

This clonotype was found many times. V usage is TRBV5-5 and J usage is TRBJ1-5; D call uncertain. V lost 1 base and J lost 6, with 8 bases in between. Per the germline V gene, CDR1 is SGHKS and CDR2 is YYEKEE (reference sequence). The CDR3 contains 13 residues. The CDR3 spells CASSLQPPQPQHF. The DNA for the CDR3 is TGTGCCAGCAGCTTGCAACCCCCTCAGCCCCAGCATTTT.

This clonotype was detected many times. This chain joins TRBV7-6 and TRBJ2-3, with TRBD1 matching 8 bases. Losses at the gene ends were 5 bases for V and 1 base for J; bases not matched to a gene: 2. The CDR3 loop spans 14 amino acids. CDR1 SGHVS and CDR2 FNYEAQ come from the germline V gene. The chain's CDR3 is CASSDRGGTDTQYF. The CDR3 DNA reads as TGTGCCAGCAGCGACAGGGGTGGCACAGATACGCAGTATTTT.

This clonotype occurred many times. This chain connects TRBV3-1 to TRBJ1-1; D is possibly TRBD1 (5 bases). There are 12 residues in the CDR3. V was clipped by 3 bases and J by 6 bases, with 8 bases between them. Germline values: CDR1 LGHDT, CDR2 YNNKEL (reference sequence). CDR3 region: CASSQGVSEAFF. DNA of the CDR3: TGTGCCAGCAGCCAGGGGGTCTCTGAAGCTTTCTTT.

A note on this clonotype: One base away lies a much larger clone, so this may be a sequencing read error. The chain is built from TRBV29-1 and TRBJ2-3; 11 bases align to TRBD2. CDR1 is SQVTM and CDR2 is ANQGSEA in the germline V gene. The length of the CDR3 is 15 residues. The CDR3 is CSVDSGGAGTDTRYF. CDR3 DNA: TGCAGCGTTGATAGCGGGGGGGCGGGTACAGATACGCGGTATTTT.

This clonotype was detected only a few times. The chain links TRBV4-1 to TRBJ1-5; D gene uncertain. V lost 4 bases and J lost 6, with 10 bases in between. CDR1 and CDR2 (germline): MGHRA, YSYEKL. The CDR3 spans 13 residues. For the CDR3, the DNA is TGCGCCAGCAGCCGAGGTGGTGGTCAGCCCCAGCATTTT. Encoded protein: CASSRGGGQPQHF.

Regarding this clonotype: It may be a read error: a sequence one base away is much more abundant. The chain employs TRBV7-9 and TRBJ2-7; a possible D gene is TRBD1 (5 bases). This CDR3 contains 14 residues. Germline CDR1 and CDR2: SEHNR and FQNEAQ (reference sequence). Trimming pared 1 base from V and 6 bases from J, leaving 13 bases between. CDR3 in DNA: TGTGCCAGCAGCTTAGTGGGGCAGGGCTGCGAGCAGTACTTC. Encoded protein: CASSLVGQGCEQYF.

This clonotype was recorded at least ten times. The chain recombines TRBV5-1 with TRBJ2-1, with D possibly being TRBD2 (5 bases). V gave up 2 bases and J gave up 0 bases, with 12 bases separating them. Germline assignment: CDR1 SGHRS and CDR2 YFSETQ. The CDR3 contains 16 residues. CDR3 coding DNA: TGCGCCAGCAGCTTCGGTAGCGTTAGCTCCTACAATGAGCAGTTCTTC. The encoded protein is CASSFGSVSSYNEQFF.

This clonotype was observed at least ten times. CDR3 nucleotide sequence: TGTGCCAGCAGTGAAGGCCAGATCTTAGCTTTCTTT. It translates to CASSEGQILAFF. This chain links TRBV6-1 with TRBJ1-1; unclear D gene. The CDR3 totals 12 residues. Germline CDR1 reads MNHNS; CDR2 reads SASEGT. V was cut by 1 base and J by 10 bases, with 10 bases left in between.

In regard to this clonotype: One end of the junction is discordant with germline, which a read error may explain. J is TRBJ1-6 and V is TRBV4-3; TRBD1 matches 8 bases. The CDR3 extends over 15 amino acids. Germline-derived CDR1 and CDR2 are LGHNA and YSLEER. The DNA for the CDR3 is TGCGTCAGCAGCCAAGATCGGACAGGGCGGTCACCCCTCCACTTT. Translated: CVSSQDRTGRSPLHF.

The gene calls are TRBV18 and TRBJ2-1; 8 bases fit TRBD1. From germline, CDR1 is KGHSH and CDR2 LQKENI. The CDR3 is made up of 15 amino acids. The junction had 11 bases not matched to a gene; V was cut back by 5 bases and J by 8 bases. As DNA, the CDR3 is TGTGCCAGCTCAGACGGACAGGGCCGGTCCTATGAGCAGTTCTTC. Amino acid sequence: CASSDGQGRSYEQFF.

This clonotype was seen at least ten times. The chain carries TRBV4-1 and TRBJ2-5; tentative D call: TRBD1 (5 bases). With 1 base removed from V and 3 bases from J, the gap between germline ends came to 6 bases. Per germline, CDR1 MGHRA and CDR2 YSYEKL. This CDR3 has 13 amino acids. In nucleotides, the CDR3 is TGCGCCAGCAGCCAAGGCAGGGAAGAGACCCAGTACTTC. Its translation is CASSQGREETQYF.

The table lists this clonotype with many counts. In nucleotides, the CDR3 is TGTGCCAGCAGTTTACCCCCAGAATATAATTCACCCCTCCACTTT. Translating it yields CASSLPPEYNSPLHF. This rearrangement joins TRBV27 to TRBJ1-6, with no clear D. The CDR3 extends over 15 amino acids. V was clipped by 2 bases and J by 4 bases, with 9 bases between them. From germline, CDR1 is MNHEY and CDR2 SMNVEV (reference sequence).

This clonotype has ten or more counts. The chain recombines TRBV7-2 with TRBJ2-1; no definite D call. The CDR3 spans 12 residues. Trimming removed 5 bases at V and 8 bases at J, with 10 bases between. Germline lookup yields CDR1 SGHTA and CDR2 FQGNSA. The CDR3 DNA sequence: TGTGCCAGCAGCCCGGTGGGGTATGAGCAGTTCTTC. Its protein product is CASSPVGYEQFF.

Turning to this clonotype: This likely comes from a read error, as the CDR3 has no conserved phenylalanine or tryptophan at its end. The gene calls are TRBV19 and TRBJ2-6; weak D call: TRBD2 (5 bases). V was shortened by 2 bases and J by 2 bases, with 7 bases between the two germline ends. Looked up from germline, CDR1 is LNHDA and CDR2 is SQIVND (reference sequence). This CDR3 contains 15 residues. CDR3 region: CASSIWGAGANVLTV. The CDR3 nucleotides read TGTGCCAGTAGTATATGGGGAGCTGGGGCCAACGTCCTGACTGTC.

This clonotype was counted at least ten times. The chain couples TRBV24-1 to TRBJ2-1; TRBD2 matches 11 bases. The CDR3 has 17 residues. CDR1 and CDR2 (germline): KGHDR, SFDVKD. V lost 2 bases, J lost 4 bases, and 6 bases stayed unmatched. CDR3 protein: CATSDSSGTSGYNEQFF. DNA of the CDR3: TGTGCCACCAGTGATTCATCCGGGACTAGCGGATACAATGAGCAGTTCTTC.

There are many counts of this clonotype. The genes are TRBV2 and TRBJ2-1; no clear D gene. Deletions cut 3 bases from V and 7 bases from J, with 7 bases between. In germline, CDR1 is SNHLY, CDR2 FYNNEI. CDR3 length: 12 amino acids. The CDR3 reads CASSDSPNEQFF. For the CDR3, the DNA is TGTGCCAGCAGTGATTCGCCGAATGAGCAGTTCTTC.

The genes are TRBV14 and TRBJ2-7; 7 bases agree with TRBD2. The germline V gene has CDR1 SGHDN and CDR2 FVKESK. The J segment lost 4 bases and the V segment lost 1 base, leaving 13 bases of the junction unmatched. The CDR3 has 17 residues. The CDR3 DNA reads TGTGCCAGCAGCCAAGGTCCCCCGGGGACTATCCTATACGAGCAGTACTTC. Encoded protein: CASSQGPPGTILYEQYF.

This clonotype was seen a handful of times. The rearrangement uses TRBV27 and TRBJ2-7; D gene ambiguous. CDR1 MNHEY and CDR2 SMNVEV come from the germline V gene (reference sequence). V lost 0 bases and J 2 bases, leaving 11 bases between the germline ends. The CDR3 is 15 residues long. This chain's CDR3 is CASSLSPTGPYEQYF. The DNA of the CDR3 is TGTGCCAGCAGTTTATCTCCGACCGGTCCCTACGAGCAGTACTTC.